One sample yielded the 14 T cell receptor beta chains listed below, sequenced in a study of T cell repertoires in cytomegalovirus infection (dated by TCRdb to between 2018 and 2021). Sequenced on an Illumina HiSeq 1500. Using fastp trimming at Q25 and MiXCR clonotype assembly, TCRdb reanalyzed the public sequencing data and kept in-frame beta chains. Here each entry gathers all rows of one CDR3 protein and keeps the most common genes and DNA. Counted in this sample were fewer than 950,000 distinct CDR3 sequences; 30% to 35% of them appeared once. The ten most abundant clones make up roughly 12% of the sample. These receptors' targets are unknown. Per the publication, the treatment or condition label means: in vitro stimulation with specific CMV peptide epitopes to enrich CMV-specific T cells. This specimen was cultured CD8+ T cells from PBMCs, taken from culture after CMV antigen stimulation. These receptors came from a human donor in good health (CMV status not recorded). Some clones in this sample may be carry-over from other donors' samples.

This clonotype was found many times. The CDR3 reads CASSEGSGHSEQFF. Here the CDR3 DNA reads TGTGCCAGCAGCGAAGGTTCGGGCCATAGTGAGCAGTTCTTC. This rearrangement joins TRBV5-6 to TRBJ2-1, with no clear D. The V gene lost 4 bases and the J gene lost 9 bases, with 17 bases spanning the gap. CDR1 SGHDT and CDR2 YYEEEE come from the germline V gene. CDR3 length equals 14 residues.

This clonotype occurred many times. This chain joins TRBV6-5 and TRBJ1-2; D call uncertain. CDR1 MNHEY and CDR2 SVGAGI come from the germline V gene. Trimming pared 2 bases from V and 0 bases from J, leaving 7 bases between. The CDR3 covers 14 residues. The CDR3 spells CASSYAGPNYGYTF. CDR3 sequence (DNA): TGTGCCAGCAGTTACGCAGGCCCTAACTATGGCTACACCTTC.

The sample holds a few counts of this clonotype. The V and J genes are TRBV7-3 and TRBJ2-3; 11 positions agree with TRBD2. CDR3 length equals 17 residues. J was trimmed by 3 bases and V by 1 base; bases with no gene match: 6. In germline, CDR1 is SGHTA, CDR2 FQGTGA. CDR3 amino acids: CASSLSSGGAWTDTQYF. The CDR3, as DNA: TGTGCCAGCAGCTTAAGTAGCGGGGGGGCCTGGACAGATACGCAGTATTTT.

This clonotype was seen many times. CDR3 in amino acids: CSASGTSGYNEQFF. The CDR3 DNA is TGCAGTGCGTCCGGGACTAGCGGCTACAATGAGCAGTTCTTC. This sequence joins TRBV20-1 and TRBJ2-1, with 11 bases aligning to TRBD2. Per the germline V gene, CDR1 is DFQATT and CDR2 is SNEGSKA (reference sequence). This CDR3 region has 14 residues. The ends lost 6 bases at V and 3 bases at J; junction bases unmatched: 4.

This clonotype was detected many times. This chain connects TRBV7-6 to TRBJ1-1; unclear D gene. The CDR3 runs 15 residues. The germline V and J ends were trimmed by 6 bases and 0 bases, with 14 bases remaining between them. CDR1 is SGHVS and CDR2 is FNYEAQ in the germline V gene. The chain's CDR3 is CASSAPGRMNTEAFF. The CDR3 DNA is TGTGCCAGCAGTGCCCCTGGACGGATGAACACTGAAGCTTTCTTT.

This chain joins TRBV7-6 and TRBJ1-4; 12 bases match TRBD1. Germline CDR1 reads SGHVS; CDR2 reads FNYEAQ. The ends lost 1 base at V and 14 bases at J; junction bases unmatched: 2. The CDR3 has 13 amino acids. The CDR3 is CASSLGDRGRLFF. Written as DNA, the CDR3 is TGTGCCAGCAGCTTAGGGGACAGGGGGCGGCTGTTTTTT.

CDR3 bases: TGTGCCAGCAGTCCTCCGACCAGCGGGGCCTACAATGAGCAGTTCTTC. Translated, it gives CASSPPTSGAYNEQFF. The chain is built from TRBV27 and TRBJ2-1, with 7 bases matching TRBD2. The CDR3 consists of 16 residues. Germline V lookup: CDR1 MNHEY, CDR2 SMNVEV (reference sequence). Losses at the gene ends were 5 bases for V and 2 bases for J; bases not matched to a gene: 9.

This clonotype was counted a few times. For the CDR3, the DNA is TGTGCCAGCAGCTCCTGGGTACAGGGAGAACAAGAGACCCAGTACTTC. Amino acid sequence: CASSSWVQGEQETQYF. The rearrangement uses TRBV7-9 and TRBJ2-5, with TRBD1 as a possible D gene (6 bases). V dropped 4 bases and J dropped 2 bases, with 17 bases sitting between them. Germline CDR1 and CDR2: SEHNR and FQNEAQ (reference sequence). CDR3 length equals 16 residues.

The V call is TRBV24-1, the J call TRBJ2-7, with D possibly TRBD1 on 6 matching bases. CDR3 length equals 12 residues. CDR1 is KGHDR, CDR2 SFDVKD, per germline. V was pared by 4 bases and J by 6 bases, with 9 bases between. CDR3 in DNA: TGTGCCACCAGTGACGGCAGGGGCGAGCAGTACGTC. It translates to CATSDGRGEQYV.

This clonotype was seen at least ten times. The chain couples TRBV7-6 to TRBJ2-2, with 11 bases aligning to TRBD2. The V segment lost 2 bases and the J segment 1 base; nucleotides outside the gene matches: 0. CDR1 is SGHVS and CDR2 is FNYEAQ in the germline V gene. The CDR3 contains 16 residues. CDR3 DNA: TGTGCCAGCAGCTTAACTAGCGGGGGGAACACCGGGGAGCTGTTTTTT. Translation gives CASSLTSGGNTGELFF.

V is TRBV18 and J is TRBJ2-7; TRBD1 matches at 9 bases. Germline CDR1 reads KGHSH; CDR2 reads LQKENI. V was pared by 3 bases and J by 2 bases, with 5 bases of the junction left unmatched. The CDR3 sequence is 15 residues long. The CDR3 DNA sequence: TGTGCCAGCTCACCTGTGGACAGGGGCGCCTACGAGCAGTACGTC. Its protein product is CASSPVDRGAYEQYV.

The gene calls are TRBV27 and TRBJ2-3, with D uncertain. CDR1 is MNHEY and CDR2 is SMNVEV in the germline V gene (reference sequence). Trimming removed 5 bases from V and 0 bases from J, with 9 bases in between. The CDR3 is 14 residues long. The CDR3 here is CASSPLSSTDTQYF. CDR3 nucleotide sequence: TGTGCCAGCAGTCCCCTCTCTAGCACAGATACGCAGTATTTT.

This clonotype has a handful of counts. V usage is TRBV4-1 and J usage is TRBJ1-2; no reliable D call. With 3 bases removed from V and 5 bases from J, the gap between germline ends came to 13 bases. Germline V gene sequence: CDR1 MGHRA, CDR2 YSYEKL. CDR3 size: 14 residues. Written as DNA, the CDR3 is TGCGCCAGCAGCCAGGAAAGGGCAGATTATGGCTACACCTTC. Protein sequence: CASSQERADYGYTF.

This clonotype was seen only a few times. The chain couples TRBV6-2 or TRBV6-3 to TRBJ2-3; D not resolved. The CDR3 has 15 residues. Germline lookup yields CDR1 MNHEY and CDR2 SVGEGT. Trimming stripped 2 bases from V and 2 bases from J, with 11 bases between. For the CDR3, the DNA is TGTGCCAGCAGTTACCCGGGCCCCTACACAGATACGCAGTATTTT. This encodes CASSYPGPYTDTQYF.